Below, 10 T cell receptor beta chains from the same sample are listed, as sequenced in a study of T cells after yellow fever vaccination (dated by TCRdb to between 2018 and 2021). Preparation of the library involved 5' RACE. For sequencing, an Illumina NovaSeq 6000 was employed. In TCRdb, the public reads were trimmed at Q25 with fastp and aligned with MiXCR, with productive beta chains retained. A single entry per CDR3 protein holds the most common genes and DNA from its merged rows. For this sample the table gives some 200,000 distinct CDR3 sequences, of which approximately 11% were detected only once. The top ten clones comprise around 34% of the sample. This specimen's treatment or condition label, per the study, means: live attenuated yellow fever vaccine strain. This specimen was CD8+ T cells sorted from PBMCs, taken 15 days after the yellow fever booster vaccination. These receptors were taken from a man between 18 and 29 years old who received the YFV17D yellow fever vaccine.

The chain couples TRBV7-3 to TRBJ2-3, with D tentatively TRBD1 (5 bases). With 2 bases removed from V and 5 bases from J, the gap between germline ends came to 14 bases. The CDR3 covers 15 residues. Germline V lookup: CDR1 SGHTA, CDR2 FQGTGA. The CDR3 protein is CASSLQPSQGDTQYF. CDR3 nucleotides: TGTGCCAGCAGCTTACAACCCTCCCAGGGAGATACGCAGTATTTT.

Ten or more counts support this clonotype. V usage is TRBV7-9 and J usage is TRBJ2-7; D remains unclear. CDR3 size: 16 residues. Germline V CDR1 and CDR2: SEHNR, FQNEAQ (reference sequence). V shed 2 bases and J shed 7 bases, with 21 bases lying between them. The CDR3 protein is CASSLIISWSPLEQYF. The CDR3 region has the DNA TGTGCCAGCAGCTTAATAATCTCGTGGAGTCCGCTGGAGCAGTACTTC.

This clonotype has more than one count but fewer than ten. CDR3 loop: CASSLVEGTDYEQYF. The DNA for the CDR3 is TGTGCCAGCAGCTTAGTGGAGGGGACGGACTACGAGCAGTACTTC. V usage is TRBV11-1 and J usage is TRBJ2-7, with D perhaps TRBD2 (6 bases). V was cut by 1 base and J by 3 bases, with 13 bases left in between. CDR1 is SGHAT and CDR2 is FQDESV in the germline V gene (reference sequence). CDR3 length: 15 amino acids.

This clonotype was detected ten times or more. This chain connects TRBV6-2 or TRBV6-3 to TRBJ1-5; D is unclear. The CDR3 is 16 amino acids. The germline V gene has CDR1 MNHEY and CDR2 SVGEGT. Trimming removed 8 bases at V and 0 bases at J, with 17 bases between. In DNA, the CDR3 is TGTGCCAGCCAGACCACGGGCGGACTTAGCAATCAGCCCCAGCATTTT. Protein sequence: CASQTTGGLSNQPQHF.

This clonotype was recorded a few times. The chain carries TRBV7-9 and TRBJ1-2; D is unclear. The germline V gene encodes CDR1 SEHNR and CDR2 FQNEAQ (reference sequence). The CDR3 is 18 amino acids. Trimming took 5 bases from V and 8 from J, leaving 30 bases between them. CDR3 nucleotides: TGTGCCAGCAGCGTCCCGGCCGTGGGTCTCGGATATCTTCAGGGCTACACCTTC. Protein: CASSVPAVGLGYLQGYTF. The complete variable domain, with remaining parts taken from reference TRBV7-9 and TRBJ1-2, reads DTGVSQNPRHKITKRGQNVTFRCDPISEHNRLYWYRQTLGQGPEFLTYFQNEAQLEKSRLLSDRFSAERPKGSFSTLEIQRTEQGDSAMYLCASSVPAVGLGYLQGYTFGSGTRLTVV.

This clonotype was detected only a few times. The rearrangement joins TRBV19 to TRBJ2-1; 7 positions match TRBD2. The CDR3 extends over 15 amino acids. The germline V gene has CDR1 LNHDA and CDR2 SQIVND (reference sequence). The V and J ends lost 3 bases and 4 bases, in that order; junction bases with no gene match: 6. The CDR3 sequence is CASSILPGGYNEQFF. The DNA for the CDR3 is TGTGCCAGTAGTATTCTCCCGGGGGGATACAATGAGCAGTTCTTC.

This clonotype was picked up a small number of times. CDR3 sequence reads: CASSDLWDNEQFF. DNA of the CDR3: TGCGCCAGCAGTGATCTTTGGGACAATGAGCAGTTCTTC. V usage is TRBV10-2 and J usage is TRBJ2-1; no firm D call. The CDR3 has 13 amino acids. Germline loops: CDR1 WSHSY, CDR2 SAAADI. Trimming removed 3 bases from V and 5 bases from J, with 8 bases in between.

The chain links TRBV5-4 to TRBJ2-2; 9 nucleotides agree with TRBD1. This CDR3 has 14 amino acids. In germline, CDR1 is SGHNT, CDR2 YYREEE (reference sequence). After removal of 5 bases from V and 6 bases from J, the junction contained 5 bases not matched to a gene. This chain's CDR3 is CASSSGTGSGELFF. The CDR3 region has the DNA TGTGCCAGCAGTTCCGGGACAGGGTCCGGGGAGCTGTTTTTT.

The V gene is TRBV29-1, the J gene TRBJ1-2; 7 bases match TRBD1. Trimming removed 7 bases from V and 6 bases from J; junction bases left unmatched: 11. There are 13 residues in the CDR3. CDR1 and CDR2 (germline): SQVTM, ANQGSEA. In DNA form, the CDR3 reads TGCAGCGCCGGCGACAGGGCTACAAATGGCTACACCTTC. Its translation: CSAGDRATNGYTF.

This rearrangement joins TRBV4-1 to TRBJ2-1; the match to TRBD2 covers 10 bases. The CDR3 spans 17 residues. Germline CDR1 MGHRA, CDR2 YSYEKL. The V segment lost 1 base and the J segment 3 bases; nucleotides outside the gene matches: 6. The CDR3 protein is CASSQVLAGDNYNEQFF. The CDR3 region has the DNA TGCGCCAGCAGCCAAGTCCTAGCGGGGGACAACTACAATGAGCAGTTCTTC.